This T cell receptor (beta chain) was retrieved from a study of CXCR4 blockade with PD-1 therapy in pancreatic cancer. Study results and limitations: Convergent selection by common tumor antigens was suggested by nucleotide rearrangement counts. Survival did not correlate with tumor clonality, which averaged roughly 0.15 versus 0.05.

Using immunoSEQ multiplex PCR, the repertoire was profiled, and TCRdb retains in-frame clones only, with some absent. The table lists 1,500 to 2,500 clones, around 50% of them singletons, with about a third in the top ten. This CDR3 is 15 amino acids long. Trimming took 0 bases from V and 5 from J, leaving 10 bases between them. CDR1 is MNHGY, CDR2 SAAAGT, per germline. The archived tumor blocks came from patients without neoadjuvant therapy before resection. On this clone itself: The antigen remains unidentified.

The sample taken for sequencing was tumor tissue. This receptor was obtained from a human donor with pancreatic ductal adenocarcinoma. The chain uses TRBV6-8 and TRBJ1-4; D not resolved. The CDR3 sequence: CASSYSGMVNEKLFF. In nucleotides, the CDR3 is TGTGCCAGCAGTTACTCCGGGATGGTCAATGAAAAACTGTTTTTT.